What follows is one TCR beta chain and its context. Its antigen remains unknown. These data are taken from a study of T cell responses to AZD1222 COVID-19 vaccine. Notes on the study in general: Donors, mostly white British, included more females; clonal diversity was possibly underestimated. Spike-wide coverage was observed for vaccine-associated CD4 TCRs, with dominant responses at 160-218 and 743-854.

Second-dose intervals near 4 or 12 weeks were combined. The CDR3 consists of 12 residues. The ends were cut back, 9 bases at V and 3 bases at J, with 12 bases in the middle. Looked up from germline, CDR1 is SNHLY and CDR2 is FYNNEI. Here immunoSEQ multiplex PCR was the method, and the copy in TCRdb shows in-frame clones only, minus some. The sample includes more than 85,000 clones, 88% of them seen just once. The sequence was obtained from an adult who received the AZD1222 COVID-19 vaccine. The specimen comprised peripheral blood, sampled 28 days after the second AZD1222 dose. The chain recombines TRBV2 with TRBJ2-7; D is uncertain. CDR3 in DNA: TGTGCCAGTACAAGAGGTCTCTACGAGCAGTACTTC. It codes for CASTRGLYEQYF.